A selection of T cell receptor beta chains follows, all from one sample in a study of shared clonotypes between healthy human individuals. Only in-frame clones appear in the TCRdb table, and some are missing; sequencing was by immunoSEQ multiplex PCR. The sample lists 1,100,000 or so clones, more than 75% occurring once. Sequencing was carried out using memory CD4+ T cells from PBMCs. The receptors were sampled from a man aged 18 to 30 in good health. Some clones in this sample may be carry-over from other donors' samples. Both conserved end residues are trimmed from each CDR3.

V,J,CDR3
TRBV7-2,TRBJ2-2,ASSWARNTGELF
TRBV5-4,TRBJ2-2,ASTKDIGELF
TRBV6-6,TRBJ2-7,ASSRTSGRESYEQY
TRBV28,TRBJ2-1,AAMNRPYNEQF
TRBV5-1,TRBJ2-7,ASSLEGGGRMSEQY
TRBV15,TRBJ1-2,ATSREGQGYGYT
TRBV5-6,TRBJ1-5,ASSVKGSPDQPQH
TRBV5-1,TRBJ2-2,ASSLDPLVNTGELF
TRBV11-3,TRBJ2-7,ASSLYTGSHEQY
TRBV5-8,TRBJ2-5,ASSSYTGGQETQY
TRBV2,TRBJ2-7,ASLRASTIYEQY
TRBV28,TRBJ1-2,ASTDAGPLHYGYT
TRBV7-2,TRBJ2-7,ASSTGRDFPYEQY
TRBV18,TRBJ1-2,ASSPALAGNYGYT
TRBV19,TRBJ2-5,ASSMVWEETQY
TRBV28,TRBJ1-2,ASTPGQNYGYT
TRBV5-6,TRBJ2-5,ASTKTGLAGRETQY
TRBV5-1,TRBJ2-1,ASSQDRAYNEQF
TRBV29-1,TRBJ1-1,SAVGQMGATEAF
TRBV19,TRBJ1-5,ASSDGYQPQH
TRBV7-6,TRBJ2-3,ASSLASIIAIDTQY
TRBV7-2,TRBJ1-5,ASSAQSGSNQPQH
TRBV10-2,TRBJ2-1,ASSPLADIYNEQF
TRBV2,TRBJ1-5,ASSEDRIPYSNQPQH
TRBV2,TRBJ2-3,ASSDDSGRGTDTQY
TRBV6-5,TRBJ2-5,ASSYGEETQY
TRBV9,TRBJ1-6,ASSVRPEDSPLH
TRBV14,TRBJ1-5,ASSQMSAQPQH
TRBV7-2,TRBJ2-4,ASSQGQGASSVG
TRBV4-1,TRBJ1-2,ASSRGRDRNYGYT
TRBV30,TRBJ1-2,AWSTLRQGHGYT
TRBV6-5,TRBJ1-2,ASSTYRGRGYGYT
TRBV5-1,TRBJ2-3,ASSSTNTDTQY
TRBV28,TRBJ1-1,ASTVAGGLNTEAF
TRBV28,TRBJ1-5,ASSLGTHSNQPQH
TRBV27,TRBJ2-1,ASSLGLAALSYNEQF
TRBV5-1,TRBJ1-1,ASSPRSRSGGTEAF
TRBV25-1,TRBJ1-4,ASSEAAGRPTNEKLF
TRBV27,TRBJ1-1,ASSPRTGGNTEAF
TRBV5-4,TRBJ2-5,ASSLRSSGSGETQY
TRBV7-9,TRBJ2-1,ASSLWVAGGDEQF
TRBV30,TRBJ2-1,AWGTSGPLQF
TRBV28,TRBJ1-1,ASSEMTAANTEAF
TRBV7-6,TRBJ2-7,ASSPGGVSGIPYEQY
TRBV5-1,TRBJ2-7,ASSLGRAGDRPYEQY
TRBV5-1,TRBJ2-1,ASSSTSGRGNEQF
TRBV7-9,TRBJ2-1,ASSEGLAGEGNEQF
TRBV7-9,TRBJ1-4,ASSLTETKLF
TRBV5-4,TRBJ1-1,ASSSTLGVQAF
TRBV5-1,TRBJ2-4,ASSPGGGGIQY
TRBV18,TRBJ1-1,ASSPGQSNTEAF